The rows below give T cell receptor beta chains drawn from one sample of a study of T cells after yellow fever vaccination. TCRdb re-called the 5' RACE reads with MiXCR, one entry per CDR3 protein. The table has roughly 150,000 distinct CDR3 sequences, 6% to 7.5% seen once. Specimen: CD4+ T cells sorted from PBMCs, collected less than 6 days after the first yellow fever vaccination. The receptors stem from a man in his late teens or twenties who received the YFV17D yellow fever vaccine. The conserved cysteine and the conserved F or W are not part of the CDR3 here.

CDR3 protein,V gene,J gene
ASSPEVAYGYT,TRBV12-3/TRBV12-4,TRBJ1-2
ASSLDRGRQETQY,TRBV7-2,TRBJ2-5
ASSSTGVDTQY,TRBV5-1,TRBJ2-3
ASSKEYRGQGSQETQY,TRBV21-1,TRBJ2-5
ATSDPGKPEQF,TRBV24-1,TRBJ2-1
ASSLRTGIGYT,TRBV7-3,TRBJ1-2
SAGTRYEQY,TRBV20-1,TRBJ2-7
ASRVTGFRHEQY,TRBV6-5,TRBJ2-7
ASSLRGAQVAF,TRBV7-2,TRBJ1-1
ATLRQHTEAF,TRBV24-1,TRBJ1-1
ATTPGQGSPGELF,TRBV5-1,TRBJ2-2
ASSPGWGSEAF,TRBV18,TRBJ1-1
ASSTGQGKETQY,TRBV5-1,TRBJ2-5
ASTLTPATGELF,TRBV7-3,TRBJ2-2
ASSQAGGDTQY,TRBV3-1,TRBJ2-3
ASTRQYGYT,TRBV2,TRBJ1-2
ASSYLGPSSGANVLT,TRBV6-2/TRBV6-3,TRBJ2-6
ASSSTGGPETQY,TRBV5-1,TRBJ2-5
ASSEGSGVEQY,TRBV10-1,TRBJ2-7
ASSPAAGVEAF,TRBV3-1,TRBJ1-1
ASSPSWDYVETQY,TRBV4-1,TRBJ2-5
ASSLDRGYGYT,TRBV6-1,TRBJ1-2
SARREREQY,TRBV20-1,TRBJ2-7
ASQDGTTPLH,TRBV4-1,TRBJ1-6
ATSYMDGYT,TRBV24-1,TRBJ1-2
ASSLQTGRVLF,TRBV5-6,TRBJ2-2
ASSYQEGQRYGYT,TRBV6-5,TRBJ1-2
ASSYSTQGAYEQY,TRBV6-5,TRBJ2-7
SVAPGQGDGYT,TRBV29-1,TRBJ1-2
SATLDRGSEAF,TRBV20-1,TRBJ1-1
ASSYEVGRSEAF,TRBV6-5,TRBJ1-1
ASSPLAGGVTDTQY,TRBV12-3/TRBV12-4,TRBJ2-3
ASSPRQGAGANVLT,TRBV18,TRBJ2-6
ASSYLGQGVEKLF,TRBV6-5,TRBJ1-4
ASSPQLAGGYNEQF,TRBV18,TRBJ2-1
ASSRTGSLDRGYT,TRBV5-1,TRBJ1-2
ASWFEINYGYT,TRBV21-1,TRBJ1-2
ASSSFGSGANVLT,TRBV25-1,TRBJ2-6
ASVGPSTDTQY,TRBV6-6,TRBJ2-3
ATEFGGRAGANVLT,TRBV10-3,TRBJ2-6
ASRWAAGVTEAF,TRBV12-3/TRBV12-4,TRBJ1-1
SARRPGIGVGVSYNEQF,TRBV20-1,TRBJ2-1
ASSSDLESRYNQPQH,TRBV12-3/TRBV12-4,TRBJ1-5
ASNAPNQPQH,TRBV6-5,TRBJ1-5
ASSSGQGAKETQY,TRBV5-4,TRBJ2-5
ASSLDFGVRNEQF,TRBV7-8,TRBJ2-1
ASSLLTGNTEAF,TRBV5-1,TRBJ1-1
SVEATQQF,TRBV29-1,TRBJ2-1
SVGGGVHVEQF,TRBV29-1,TRBJ2-1
ASSPPGGLYEQY,TRBV3-1,TRBJ2-7
ASSLARLGDTGELF,TRBV13,TRBJ2-2
ASSLQTPASGNTIY,TRBV12-3/TRBV12-4,TRBJ1-3
ASTLLPGGYNEQF,TRBV5-1,TRBJ2-1